This T cell receptor beta chain was sequenced for a study of blood T cell repertoires in COVID-19. About the study: T cells, B-cell-depleted T cells, or PBMCs provided the cDNA or gDNA that served as material.

Produced via immunoSEQ multiplex PCR; TCRdb's table is partial and in-frame only. The sample shows around 100,000 clones, about four fifths of them seen only once. This sequence was found in a woman in her thirties or forties with acute or convalescent COVID-19. Sample: peripheral blood.

CDR3 region: CASSRGTATNEKLFF. CDR3 DNA sequence: TGTGCCAGTAGCCGCGGGACAGCAACTAATGAAAAACTGTTTTTT. The chain couples TRBV19 to TRBJ1-4; TRBD1 matches 7 bases. Germline lookup yields CDR1 LNHDA and CDR2 SQIVND (reference sequence). Unmatched junction bases numbered 4, after V lost 6 bases and J lost 0 bases. The CDR3 is 15 residues long. The full variable domain, rest sourced from reference TRBV19 and TRBJ1-4, is DGGITQSPKYLFRKEGQNVTLSCEQNLNHDAMYWYRQDPGQGLRLIYYSQIVNDFQKGDIAEGYSVSREKKESFPLTVTSAQKNPTAFYLCASSRGTATNEKLFFGSGTQLSVL.